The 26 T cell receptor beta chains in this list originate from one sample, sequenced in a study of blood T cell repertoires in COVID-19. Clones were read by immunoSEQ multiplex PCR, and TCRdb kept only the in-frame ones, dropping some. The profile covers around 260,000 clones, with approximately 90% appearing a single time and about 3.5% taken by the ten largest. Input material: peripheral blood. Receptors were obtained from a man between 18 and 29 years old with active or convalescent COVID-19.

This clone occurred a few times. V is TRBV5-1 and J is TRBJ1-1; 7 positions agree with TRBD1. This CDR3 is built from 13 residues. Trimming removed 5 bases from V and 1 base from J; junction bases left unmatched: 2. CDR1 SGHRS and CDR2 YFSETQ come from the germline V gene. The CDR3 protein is CASRGQQNTEAFF. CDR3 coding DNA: TGCGCCAGCAGGGGACAGCAGAACACTGAAGCTTTCTTT.

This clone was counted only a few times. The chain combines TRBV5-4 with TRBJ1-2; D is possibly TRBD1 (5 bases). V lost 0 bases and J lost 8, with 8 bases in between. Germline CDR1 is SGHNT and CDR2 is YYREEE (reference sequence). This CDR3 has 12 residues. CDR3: CASSLEGSGYTF. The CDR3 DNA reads TGTGCCAGCAGCTTGGAGGGGTCCGGCTACACCTTC. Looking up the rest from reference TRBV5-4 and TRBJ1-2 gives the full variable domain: ETGVTQSPTHLIKTRGQQVTLRCSSQSGHNTVSWYQQALGQGPQFIFQYYREEENGRGNFPPRFSGLQFPNYSSELNVNALELDDSALYLCASSLEGSGYTFGSGTRLTVV.

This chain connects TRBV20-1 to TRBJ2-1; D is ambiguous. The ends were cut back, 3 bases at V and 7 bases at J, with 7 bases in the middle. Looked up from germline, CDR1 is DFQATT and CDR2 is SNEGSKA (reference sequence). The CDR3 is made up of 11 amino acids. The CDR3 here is CSARRRNEQFF. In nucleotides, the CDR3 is TGCAGTGCTAGGCGTAGAAATGAGCAGTTCTTC.

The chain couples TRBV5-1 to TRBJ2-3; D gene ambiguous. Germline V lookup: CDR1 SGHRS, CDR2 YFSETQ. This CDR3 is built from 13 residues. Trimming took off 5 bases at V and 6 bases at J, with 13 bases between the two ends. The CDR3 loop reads CASSLETRDTQYF. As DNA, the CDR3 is TGCGCCAGCAGTCTCGAGACTCGTGATACGCAGTATTTT.

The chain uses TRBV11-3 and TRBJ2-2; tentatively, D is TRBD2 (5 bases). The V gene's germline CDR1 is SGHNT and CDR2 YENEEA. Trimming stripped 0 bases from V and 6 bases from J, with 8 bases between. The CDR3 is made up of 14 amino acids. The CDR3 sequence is CASSLESGSGELFF. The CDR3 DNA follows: TGTGCCAGCAGCTTAGAGAGCGGTTCCGGGGAGCTGTTTTTT.

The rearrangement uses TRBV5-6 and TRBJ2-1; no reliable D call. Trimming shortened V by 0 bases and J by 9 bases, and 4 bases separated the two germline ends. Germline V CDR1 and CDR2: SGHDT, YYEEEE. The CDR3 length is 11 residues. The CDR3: CASSLAGEQFF. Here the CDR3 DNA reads TGTGCCAGCAGCTTGGCAGGTGAGCAGTTCTTC.

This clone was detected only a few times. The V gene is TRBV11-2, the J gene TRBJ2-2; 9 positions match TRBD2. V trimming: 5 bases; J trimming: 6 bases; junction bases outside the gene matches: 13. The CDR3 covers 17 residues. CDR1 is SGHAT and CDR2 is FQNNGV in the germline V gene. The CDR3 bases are TGTGCCAGCAGCCCATTCGTTGCGGGAGGGTTGTCCGGGGAGCTGTTTTTT. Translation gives CASSPFVAGGLSGELFF.

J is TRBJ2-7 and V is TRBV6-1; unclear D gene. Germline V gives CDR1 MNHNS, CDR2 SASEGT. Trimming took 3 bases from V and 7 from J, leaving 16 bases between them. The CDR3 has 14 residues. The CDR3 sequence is CASSDIAIDFEQYF. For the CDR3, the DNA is TGTGCCAGCAGTGATATCGCGATCGACTTTGAGCAGTACTTC.

The CDR3 sequence is CAWSVLRVGDTGELFF. Written as DNA, the CDR3 is TGTGCCTGGAGTGTATTAAGGGTAGGGGACACCGGGGAGCTGTTTTTT. The chain is built from TRBV30 and TRBJ2-2; tentative D call: TRBD1 (5 bases). The germline CDR1 and CDR2 sequences are GTSNPN and SVGIG (reference sequence). Trimming removed 0 bases from V and 3 bases from J, with 14 bases in between. The CDR3 is 16 amino acids.

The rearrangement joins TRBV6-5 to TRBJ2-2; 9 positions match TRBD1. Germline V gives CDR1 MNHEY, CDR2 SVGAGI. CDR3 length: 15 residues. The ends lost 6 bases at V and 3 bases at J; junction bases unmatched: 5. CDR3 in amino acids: CASRGTGKDTGELFF. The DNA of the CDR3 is TGTGCCAGCAGAGGGACAGGGAAGGACACCGGGGAGCTGTTTTTT.

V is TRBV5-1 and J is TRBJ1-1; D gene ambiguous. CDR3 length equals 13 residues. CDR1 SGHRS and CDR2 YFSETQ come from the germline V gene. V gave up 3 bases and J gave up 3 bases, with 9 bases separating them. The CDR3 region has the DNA TGCGCCAGCAGCTCGAGGGTGGACACTGAAGCTTTCTTT. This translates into CASSSRVDTEAFF.

CDR3 sequence (DNA): TGTGCTAGTGGTTCCCTTGGAGACACCGGGGAGCTGTTTTTT. This sequence encodes CASGSLGDTGELFF. This chain uses TRBV12-5 with TRBJ2-2, with D hard to call. Trimming cost V 4 bases and J 3 bases, with 9 bases left between them. CDR3 length: 14 amino acids. The germline CDR1 and CDR2 sequences are LGHNT and FRNRAP.

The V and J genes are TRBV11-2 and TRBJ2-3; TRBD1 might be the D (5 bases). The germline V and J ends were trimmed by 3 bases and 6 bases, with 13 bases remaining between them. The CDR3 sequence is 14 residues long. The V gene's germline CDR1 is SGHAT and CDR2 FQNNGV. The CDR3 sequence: CASSLGRWSDTQYF. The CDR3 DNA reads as TGTGCCAGCAGCTTGGGGCGCTGGTCGGATACGCAGTATTTT.

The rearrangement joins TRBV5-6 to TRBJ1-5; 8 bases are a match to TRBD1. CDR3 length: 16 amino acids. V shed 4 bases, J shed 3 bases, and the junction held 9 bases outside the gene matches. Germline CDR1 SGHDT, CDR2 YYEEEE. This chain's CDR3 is CASSRTGSPNNQPQHF. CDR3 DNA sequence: TGTGCCAGCAGCCGGACAGGGAGCCCGAACAATCAGCCCCAGCATTTT.

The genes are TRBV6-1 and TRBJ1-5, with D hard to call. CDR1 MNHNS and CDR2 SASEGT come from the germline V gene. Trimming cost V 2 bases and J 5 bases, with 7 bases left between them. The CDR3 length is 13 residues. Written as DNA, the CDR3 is TGTGCCAGCAGTGAAATAGCAGATCAGCCCCAGCATTTT. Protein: CASSEIADQPQHF.

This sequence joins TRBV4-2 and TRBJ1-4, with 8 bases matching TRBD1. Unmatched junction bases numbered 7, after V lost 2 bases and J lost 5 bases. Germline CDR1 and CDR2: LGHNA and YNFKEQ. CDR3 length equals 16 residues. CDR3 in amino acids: CASSQSDRGGNEKLFF. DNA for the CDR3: TGTGCCAGCAGCCAATCCGACAGGGGCGGGAATGAAAAACTGTTTTTT.

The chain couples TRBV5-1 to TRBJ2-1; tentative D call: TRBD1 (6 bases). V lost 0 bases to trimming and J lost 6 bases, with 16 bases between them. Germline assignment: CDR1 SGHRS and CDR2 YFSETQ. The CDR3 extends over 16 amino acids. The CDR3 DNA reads TGCGCCAGCAGCTTGGACCAGGGGTCGACCGGCAATGAGCAGTTCTTC. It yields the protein CASSLDQGSTGNEQFF.

The CDR3 spells CASSQDGSGRTEAFF. The CDR3 region has the DNA TGTGCCAGCAGCCAAGATGGGTCGGGGAGAACTGAAGCTTTCTTT. V is TRBV4-2 and J is TRBJ1-1, with no clear D. The CDR3 runs to 15 residues. V gave up 0 bases and J gave up 5 bases, with 13 bases separating them. Germline loops: CDR1 LGHNA, CDR2 YNFKEQ.

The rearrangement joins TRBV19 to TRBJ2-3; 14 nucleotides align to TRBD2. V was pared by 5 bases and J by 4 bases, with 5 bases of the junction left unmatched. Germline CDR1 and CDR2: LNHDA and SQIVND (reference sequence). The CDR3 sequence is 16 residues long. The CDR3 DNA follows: TGTGCCAGTAGTTCTAGGACTAGCGGGAGGTCAGATACGCAGTATTTT. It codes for CASSSRTSGRSDTQYF.

The CDR3 DNA reads TGCGCCAGCAGCTCGAACCTGGGACAGGGGGGTCCCCATCAGCCCCAGCATTTT. Translation gives CASSSNLGQGGPHQPQHF. The chain is built from TRBV5-1 and TRBJ1-5; TRBD1 aligns across 11 bases. The CDR3 totals 18 residues. The V and J ends lost 3 bases and 5 bases, in that order; junction bases with no gene match: 13. Germline loops: CDR1 SGHRS, CDR2 YFSETQ.

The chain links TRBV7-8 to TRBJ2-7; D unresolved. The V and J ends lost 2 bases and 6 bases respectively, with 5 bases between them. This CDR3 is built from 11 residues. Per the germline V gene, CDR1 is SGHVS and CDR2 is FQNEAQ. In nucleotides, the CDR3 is TGTGCCAGCAGCTTAAGCGCCGAGCAGTACTTC. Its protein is CASSLSAEQYF.

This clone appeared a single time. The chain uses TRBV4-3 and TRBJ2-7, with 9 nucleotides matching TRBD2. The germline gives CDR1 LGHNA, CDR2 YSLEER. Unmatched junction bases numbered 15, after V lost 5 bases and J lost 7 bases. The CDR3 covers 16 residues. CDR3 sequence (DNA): TGCGCCAGCAGCTTTCGACGCGCGGGAGGGCGGTTGGAGCAGTACTTC. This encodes CASSFRRAGGRLEQYF.

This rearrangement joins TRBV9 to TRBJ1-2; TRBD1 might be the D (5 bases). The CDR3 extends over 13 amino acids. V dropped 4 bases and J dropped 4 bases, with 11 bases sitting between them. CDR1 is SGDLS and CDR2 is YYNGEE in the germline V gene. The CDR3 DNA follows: TGTGCCAGCAGCACCGGGACTCTCTATGGCTACACCTTC. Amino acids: CASSTGTLYGYTF.

CDR3 bases: TGTGCCAGCCGGAGGAGGACACAGGGATCGAGGACTGAAGCTTTCTTT. Encoded protein: CASRRRTQGSRTEAFF. V is TRBV28 and J is TRBJ1-1; D is possibly TRBD1 (6 bases). The CDR3 is 16 amino acids. Germline-derived CDR1 and CDR2 are MDHEN and SYDVKM. V lost 8 bases to trimming and J lost 5 bases, with 24 bases between them.

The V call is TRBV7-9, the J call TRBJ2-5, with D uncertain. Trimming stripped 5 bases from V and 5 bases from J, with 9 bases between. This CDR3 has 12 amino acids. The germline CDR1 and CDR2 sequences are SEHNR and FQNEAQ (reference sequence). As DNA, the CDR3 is TGTGCCAGCAGCCTCCTACGGGAGACCCAGTACTTC. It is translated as CASSLLRETQYF.

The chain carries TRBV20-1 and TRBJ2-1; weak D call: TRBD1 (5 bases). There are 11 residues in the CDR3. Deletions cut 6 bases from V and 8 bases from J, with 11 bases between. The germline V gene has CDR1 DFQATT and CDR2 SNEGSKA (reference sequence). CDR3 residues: CSARAPHEQFF. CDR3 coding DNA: TGCAGTGCCAGGGCCCCCCATGAGCAGTTCTTC.